This TCR beta chain is drawn from a study of cytomegalovirus exposure and HLA in healthy donors. The PCR made use of 60 Vbeta and 13 Jbeta primers. This table comes from immunoSEQ multiplex PCR, and its TCRdb copy is limited to in-frame clones, with some not included. The sample records more than 110,000 clones, about 76% being singletons. This CDR3 spans 14 amino acids. The trim removed 5 bases at V and 6 bases at J, leaving 6 bases unmatched. In germline, CDR1 is SGHDN, CDR2 FVKESK. This TCR came from a female donor in good health and CMV-seronegative. The specimen was PBMCs. This chain links TRBV14 with TRBJ2-7; TRBD2 agrees at 11 bases. CDR3 region: CASSKTSGIGEQYF. The DNA for the CDR3 is TGTGCCAGCAGCAAGACTAGCGGGATAGGCGAGCAGTACTTC. Complete variable domain (other parts from reference TRBV14 and TRBJ2-7): EAGVTQFPSHSVIEKGQTVTLRCDPISGHDNLYWYRRVMGKEIKFLLHFVKESKQDESGMPNNRFLAERTGGTYSTLKVQPAELEDSGVYFCASSKTSGIGEQYFGPGTRLTVT.